One sample yielded the 5 T cell receptor beta chains listed below, sequenced in a study of technical replicates of blood from several donors. Method: immunoSEQ multiplex PCR; TCRdb's copy keeps in-frame clones and lacks some. The sample lists over 60,000 clones; 93% were seen once. Sequencing input: T cells isolated from PBMCs. The receptors originated from a human donor in good health.

The genes are TRBV21-1 and TRBJ1-6; TRBD1, the table's D call, lacks a check against the DNA. TRBV21-1 counts as a pseudogene. The CDR3 runs 15 residues. The CDR3 DNA reads as TGTGCCAGCAGCAAATCCGGGACAGTGAATTCACCCCTCCACTTT. Amino acid sequence: CASSKSGTVNSPLHF.

V is TRBV10-2 and J is TRBJ1-4; tentative D call: TRBD1 (6 bases). The germline V gene has CDR1 WSHSY and CDR2 SAAADI. Trimming took 2 bases from V and 10 from J, leaving 14 bases between them. The CDR3 contains 14 residues. CDR3 DNA: TGCGCCAGCAGTGAGATGGACAGTTGGGGAAAACTGTTTTTT. This translates into CASSEMDSWGKLFF.

This chain links TRBV27 with TRBJ2-3, with unresolved D. The length of the CDR3 is 14 residues. The V and J ends lost 5 bases and 0 bases respectively, with 9 bases between them. CDR1 MNHEY and CDR2 SMNVEV come from the germline V gene (reference sequence). In DNA, the CDR3 is TGTGCCAGCAGTCATCGACTGAGCACAGATACGCAGTATTTT. Its translation is CASSHRLSTDTQYF.

The table lists this clone with a count of one. The V call is TRBV11-2, the J call TRBJ2-1, with 12 bases aligning to TRBD2. The junction had 3 bases not matched to a gene; V was cut back by 7 bases and J by 8 bases. Germline V gene lookup returns CDR1 SGHAT and CDR2 FQNNGV. This CDR3 has 13 residues. The CDR3 region is CASTLAGGDEQFF. The CDR3 coding sequence is TGTGCCAGCACCCTAGCGGGAGGGGATGAGCAGTTCTTC.

This chain links TRBV28 with TRBJ2-7; TRBD1 aligns across 12 bases. Germline V gene data show CDR1 as MDHEN and CDR2 as SYDVKM. The CDR3 is 15 amino acids. V was clipped by 2 bases and J by 6 bases; unmatched bases: 5. Written as DNA, the CDR3 is TGTGCCAGCAGTTTACTGGGGACAGGGGGCTCCGAGCAGTACTTC. Translation: CASSLLGTGGSEQYF.